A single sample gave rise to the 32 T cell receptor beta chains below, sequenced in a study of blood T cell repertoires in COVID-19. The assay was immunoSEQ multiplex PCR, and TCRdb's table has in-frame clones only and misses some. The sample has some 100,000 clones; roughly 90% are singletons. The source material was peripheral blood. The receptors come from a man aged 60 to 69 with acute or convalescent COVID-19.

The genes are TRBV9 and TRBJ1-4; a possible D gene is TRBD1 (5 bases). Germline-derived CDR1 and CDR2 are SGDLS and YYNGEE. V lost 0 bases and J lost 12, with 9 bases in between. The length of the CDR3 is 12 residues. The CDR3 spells CASSVGQGQLFF. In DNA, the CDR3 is TGTGCCAGCAGCGTAGGGCAGGGCCAACTGTTTTTT.

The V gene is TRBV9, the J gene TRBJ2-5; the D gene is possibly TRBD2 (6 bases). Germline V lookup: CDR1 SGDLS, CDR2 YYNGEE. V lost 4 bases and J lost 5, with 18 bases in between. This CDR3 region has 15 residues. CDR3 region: CASSTPLRGGETQYF. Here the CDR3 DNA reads TGTGCCAGCAGCACCCCCCTTAGGGGAGGTGAGACCCAGTACTTC. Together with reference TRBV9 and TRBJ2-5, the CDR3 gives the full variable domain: DSGVTQTPKHLITATGQRVTLRCSPRSGDLSVYWYQQSLDQGLQFLIQYYNGEERAKGNILERFSAQQFPDLHSELNLSSLELGDSALYFCASSTPLRGGETQYFGPGTRLLVL.

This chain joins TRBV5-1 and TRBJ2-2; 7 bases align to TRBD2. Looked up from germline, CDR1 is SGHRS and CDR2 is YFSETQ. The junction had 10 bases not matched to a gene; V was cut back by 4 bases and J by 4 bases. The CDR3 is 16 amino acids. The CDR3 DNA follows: TGCGCCAGCAGCAGTGGTCGACTAGCTACCACCGGGGAGCTGTTTTTT. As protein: CASSSGRLATTGELFF.

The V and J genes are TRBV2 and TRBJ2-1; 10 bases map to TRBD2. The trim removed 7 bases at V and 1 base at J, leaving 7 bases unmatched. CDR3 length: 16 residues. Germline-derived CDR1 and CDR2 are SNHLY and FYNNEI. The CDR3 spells CASNLLTSGSYNEQFF. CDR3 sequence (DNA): TGTGCCAGCAATTTACTGACTAGCGGGTCCTACAATGAGCAGTTCTTC.

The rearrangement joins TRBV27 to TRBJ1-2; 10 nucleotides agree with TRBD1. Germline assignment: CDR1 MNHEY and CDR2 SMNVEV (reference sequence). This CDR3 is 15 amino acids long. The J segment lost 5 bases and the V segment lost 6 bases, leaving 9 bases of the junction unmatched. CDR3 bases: TGTGCCAGCAGGCCCGGGACAGGGGTATGGTATGGCTACACCTTC. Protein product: CASRPGTGVWYGYTF.

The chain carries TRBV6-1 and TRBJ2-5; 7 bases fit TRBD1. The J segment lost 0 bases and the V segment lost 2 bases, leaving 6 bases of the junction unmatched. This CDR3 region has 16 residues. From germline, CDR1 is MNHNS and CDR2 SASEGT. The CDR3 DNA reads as TGTGCCAGCAGTGAACGGGTCAGGGGGTACCAAGAGACCCAGTACTTC. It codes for CASSERVRGYQETQYF.

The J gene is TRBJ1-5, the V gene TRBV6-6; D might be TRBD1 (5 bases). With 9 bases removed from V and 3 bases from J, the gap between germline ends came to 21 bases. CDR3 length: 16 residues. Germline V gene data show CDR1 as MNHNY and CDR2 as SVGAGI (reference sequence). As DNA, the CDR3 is TGTGCCAGTGAGGGGATGGAGGGCGTTAACAATCAGCCCCAGCATTTT. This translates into CASEGMEGVNNQPQHF.

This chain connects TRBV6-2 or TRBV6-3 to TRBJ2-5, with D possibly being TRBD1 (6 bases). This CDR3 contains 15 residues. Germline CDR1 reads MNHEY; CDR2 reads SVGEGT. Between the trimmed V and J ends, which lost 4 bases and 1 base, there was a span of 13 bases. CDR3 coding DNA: TGTGCCAGCAGTTCGCCGGACAGACCCCAAGAGACCCAGTACTTC. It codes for CASSSPDRPQETQYF.

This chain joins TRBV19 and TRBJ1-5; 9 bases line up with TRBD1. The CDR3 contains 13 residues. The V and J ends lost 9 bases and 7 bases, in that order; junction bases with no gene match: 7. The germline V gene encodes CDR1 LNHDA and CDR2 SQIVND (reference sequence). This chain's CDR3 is CASRTGAWQPQHF. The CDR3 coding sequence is TGTGCCAGCCGGACAGGGGCCTGGCAGCCCCAGCATTTT.

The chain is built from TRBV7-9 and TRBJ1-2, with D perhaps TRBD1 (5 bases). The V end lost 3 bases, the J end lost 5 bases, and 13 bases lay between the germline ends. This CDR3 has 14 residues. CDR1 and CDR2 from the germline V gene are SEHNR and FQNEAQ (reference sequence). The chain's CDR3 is CASSFGGMGYGYTF. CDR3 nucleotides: TGTGCCAGCAGCTTCGGGGGAATGGGGTATGGCTACACCTTC. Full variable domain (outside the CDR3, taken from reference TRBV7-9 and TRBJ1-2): DTGVSQNPRHKITKRGQNVTFRCDPISEHNRLYWYRQTLGQGPEFLTYFQNEAQLEKSRLLSDRFSAERPKGSFSTLEIQRTEQGDSAMYLCASSFGGMGYGYTFGSGTRLTVV.

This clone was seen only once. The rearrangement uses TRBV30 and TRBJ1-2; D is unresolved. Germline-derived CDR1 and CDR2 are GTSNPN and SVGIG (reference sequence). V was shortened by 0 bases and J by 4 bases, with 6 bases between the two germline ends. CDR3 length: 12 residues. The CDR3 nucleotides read TGTGCCTGGAGTGTACTTGGCTATGGCTACACCTTC. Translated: CAWSVLGYGYTF.

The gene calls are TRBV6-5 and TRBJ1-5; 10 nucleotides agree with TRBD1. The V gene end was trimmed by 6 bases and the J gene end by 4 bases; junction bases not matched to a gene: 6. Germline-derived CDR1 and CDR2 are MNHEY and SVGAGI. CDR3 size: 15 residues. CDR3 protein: CASSQMGQGNQPQHF. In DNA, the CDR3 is TGTGCCAGCAGCCAAATGGGACAGGGGAATCAGCCCCAGCATTTT.

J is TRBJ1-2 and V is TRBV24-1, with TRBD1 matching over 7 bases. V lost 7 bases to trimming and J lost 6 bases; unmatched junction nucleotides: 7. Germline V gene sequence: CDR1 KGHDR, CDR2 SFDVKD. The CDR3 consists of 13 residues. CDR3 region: CATSEDRDHGYTF. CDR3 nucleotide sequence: TGTGCCACCAGCGAAGACAGGGACCATGGCTACACCTTC.

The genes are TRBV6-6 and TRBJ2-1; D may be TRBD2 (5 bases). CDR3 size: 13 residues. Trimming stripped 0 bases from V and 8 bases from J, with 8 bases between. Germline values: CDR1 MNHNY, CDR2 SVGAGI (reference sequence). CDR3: CASSYSWEYEQFF. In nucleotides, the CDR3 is TGTGCCAGCAGTTACTCATGGGAGTATGAGCAGTTCTTC.

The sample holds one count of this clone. CDR3 DNA sequence: TGTGCCACCAGTGATTTGAGCCACCGGGATGAGCAGTTCTTC. Its translation: CATSDLSHRDEQFF. The chain has TRBV24-1 and TRBJ2-1, with D uncertain. The germline gives CDR1 KGHDR, CDR2 SFDVKD. V lost 0 bases, J lost 8 bases, and 10 bases lay in between. The CDR3 sequence is 14 residues long.

CDR3 coding DNA: TGTGCCAGCAGCTTAGTAGACTTCTCTGGAAACACCATATATTTT. Protein sequence: CASSLVDFSGNTIYF. J is TRBJ1-3 and V is TRBV7-2; D is unclear. There are 15 residues in the CDR3. CDR1 and CDR2 (germline): SGHTA, FQGNSA. Trimming cost V 1 base and J 0 bases, with 7 bases left between them.

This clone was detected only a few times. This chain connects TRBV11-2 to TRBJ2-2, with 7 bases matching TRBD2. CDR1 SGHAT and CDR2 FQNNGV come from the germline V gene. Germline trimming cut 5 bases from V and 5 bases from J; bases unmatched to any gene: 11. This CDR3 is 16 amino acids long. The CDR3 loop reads CASSISGLGSTGELFF. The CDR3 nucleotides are TGTGCCAGCAGCATTAGCGGGTTGGGGAGTACCGGGGAGCTGTTTTTT.

The CDR3 coding sequence is TGTGCCAGCAGCTTCCTCAGGGGTCAGCCCCAGCATTTT. Protein sequence: CASSFLRGQPQHF. The chain links TRBV27 to TRBJ1-5, with D possibly matching TRBD1 (6 bases). The germline CDR1 and CDR2 sequences are MNHEY and SMNVEV (reference sequence). V was trimmed by 6 bases and J by 6 bases, leaving 12 bases between them. This CDR3 is 13 amino acids long.

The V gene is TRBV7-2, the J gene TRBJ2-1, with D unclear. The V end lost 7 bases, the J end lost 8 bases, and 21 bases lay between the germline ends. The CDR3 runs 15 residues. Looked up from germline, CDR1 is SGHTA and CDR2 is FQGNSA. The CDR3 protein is CASNPAVVAADEQFF. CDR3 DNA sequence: TGTGCCAGCAACCCTGCGGTGGTGGCCGCGGATGAGCAGTTCTTC.

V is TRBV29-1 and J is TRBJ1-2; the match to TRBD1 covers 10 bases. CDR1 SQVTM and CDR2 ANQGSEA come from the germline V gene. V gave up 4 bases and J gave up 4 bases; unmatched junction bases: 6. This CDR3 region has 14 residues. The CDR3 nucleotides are TGCAGCGTTGTTGGGACAGGGGTTCGCTATGGCTACACCTTC. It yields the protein CSVVGTGVRYGYTF.

In nucleotides, the CDR3 is TGCAGCGCCAGGACTGGGGGAGGAATCTACGAGCAGTACTTC. This encodes CSARTGGGIYEQYF. This sequence joins TRBV29-1 and TRBJ2-7, with a tentative D call TRBD2 (6 bases). There are 14 residues in the CDR3. Germline-derived CDR1 and CDR2 are SQVTM and ANQGSEA. Trimming took off 7 bases at V and 3 bases at J, with 19 bases between the two ends.

CDR3 sequence: CASSWDSGRGDEQYF. The CDR3 DNA reads as TGTGCCAGCAGTTGGGACTCGGGGCGCGGCGACGAGCAGTACTTC. The V gene is TRBV7-9, the J gene TRBJ2-7; weak D call: TRBD2 (6 bases). The CDR3 has 15 residues. The V and J ends lost 6 bases and 5 bases respectively, with 20 bases between them. Germline CDR1 reads SEHNR; CDR2 reads FQNEAQ (reference sequence).

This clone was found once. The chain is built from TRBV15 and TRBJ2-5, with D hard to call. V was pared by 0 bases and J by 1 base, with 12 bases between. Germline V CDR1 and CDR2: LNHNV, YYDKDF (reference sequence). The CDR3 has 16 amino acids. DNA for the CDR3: TGTGCCACCAGCAGAGATCCTTGGGCCAGCCAAGAGACCCAGTACTTC. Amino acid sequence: CATSRDPWASQETQYF. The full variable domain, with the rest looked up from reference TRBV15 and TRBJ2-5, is DAMVIQNPRYQVTQFGKPVTLSCSQTLNHNVMYWYQQKSSQAPKLLFHYYDKDFNNEADTPDNFQSRRPNTSFCFLDIRSPGLGDTAMYLCATSRDPWASQETQYFGPGTRLLVL.

The CDR3 here is CASSQNRGSGRRQFF. The CDR3 coding sequence is TGTGCCAGCAGCCAGAACAGGGGTAGCGGGAGACGGCAGTTCTTC. The chain recombines TRBV3-1 (or the pseudogene TRBV3-2) with TRBJ2-1; 9 bases map to TRBD2. V was pared by 3 bases and J by 12 bases, with 12 bases of the junction left unmatched. Germline loops: CDR1 LGHDT, CDR2 YNNKEL (reference sequence). This CDR3 region has 15 residues.

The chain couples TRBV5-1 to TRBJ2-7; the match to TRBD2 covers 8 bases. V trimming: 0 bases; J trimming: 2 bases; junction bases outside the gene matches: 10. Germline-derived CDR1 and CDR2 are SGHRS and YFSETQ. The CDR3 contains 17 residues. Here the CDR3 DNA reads TGCGCCAGCAGCTTGGATGTATCGGGAGGGATCGCCTACGAGCAGTACTTC. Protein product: CASSLDVSGGIAYEQYF.

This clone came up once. Here the CDR3 DNA reads TGTGCCAGCAGTTTAACTAGCGGGCCCCGGTATTTT. It translates to CASSLTSGPRYF. The chain carries TRBV27 and TRBJ2-3; 9 bases are a match to TRBD2. After removal of 2 bases from V and 14 bases from J, the junction contained 5 bases not matched to a gene. The length of the CDR3 is 12 residues. Germline loops: CDR1 MNHEY, CDR2 SMNVEV (reference sequence).

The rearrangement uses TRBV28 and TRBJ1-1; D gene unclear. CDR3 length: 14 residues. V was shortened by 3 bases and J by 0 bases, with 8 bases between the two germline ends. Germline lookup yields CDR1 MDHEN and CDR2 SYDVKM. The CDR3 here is CASSLAAMNTEAFF. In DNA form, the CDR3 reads TGTGCCAGCAGTTTGGCGGCCATGAACACTGAAGCTTTCTTT.

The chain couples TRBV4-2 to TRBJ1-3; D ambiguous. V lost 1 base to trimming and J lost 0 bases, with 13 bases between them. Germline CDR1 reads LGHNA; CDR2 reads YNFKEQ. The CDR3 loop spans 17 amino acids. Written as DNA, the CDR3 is TGTGCCAGCAGCCAAGCGGAGTCCGCATTCTCTGGAAACACCATATATTTT. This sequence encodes CASSQAESAFSGNTIYF.

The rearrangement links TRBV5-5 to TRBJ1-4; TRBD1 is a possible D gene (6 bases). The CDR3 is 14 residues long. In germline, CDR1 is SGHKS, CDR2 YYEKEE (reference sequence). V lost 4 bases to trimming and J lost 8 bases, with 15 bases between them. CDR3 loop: CASSPTGLLEKLFF. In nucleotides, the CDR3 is TGTGCCAGCAGCCCTACAGGGCTCCTGGAAAAACTGTTTTTT.

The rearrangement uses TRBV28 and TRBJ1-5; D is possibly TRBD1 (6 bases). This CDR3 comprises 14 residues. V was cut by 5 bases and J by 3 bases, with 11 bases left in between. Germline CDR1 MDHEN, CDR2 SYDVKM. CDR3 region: CASSAPGANQPQHF. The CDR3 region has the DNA TGTGCCAGCAGTGCCCCAGGGGCCAATCAGCCCCAGCATTTT. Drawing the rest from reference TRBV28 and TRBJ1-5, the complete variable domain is DVKVTQSSRYLVKRTGEKVFLECVQDMDHENMFWYRQDPGLGLRLIYFSYDVKMKEKGDIPEGYSVSREKKERFSLILESASTNQTSMYLCASSAPGANQPQHFGDGTRLSIL.

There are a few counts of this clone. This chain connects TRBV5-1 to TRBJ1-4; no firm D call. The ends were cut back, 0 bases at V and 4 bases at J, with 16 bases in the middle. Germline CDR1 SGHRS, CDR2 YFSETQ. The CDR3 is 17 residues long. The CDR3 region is CASSLANWAGLNEKLFF. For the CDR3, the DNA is TGCGCCAGCAGCTTGGCGAATTGGGCAGGACTTAATGAAAAACTGTTTTTT. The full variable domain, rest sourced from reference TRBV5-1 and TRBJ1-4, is KAGVTQTPRYLIKTRGQQVTLSCSPISGHRSVSWYQQTPGQGLQFLFEYFSETQRNKGNFPGRFSGRQFSNSRSEMNVSTLELGDSALYLCASSLANWAGLNEKLFFGSGTQLSVL.

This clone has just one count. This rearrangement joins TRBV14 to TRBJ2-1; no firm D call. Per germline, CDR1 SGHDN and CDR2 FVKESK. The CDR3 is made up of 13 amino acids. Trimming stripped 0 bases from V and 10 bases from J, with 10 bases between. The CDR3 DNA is TGTGCCAGCAGCCAAGAATTTCTAAACGAGCAGTTCTTC. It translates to CASSQEFLNEQFF.